The 31 T cell receptor beta chains below were found in one sample sequenced in a study of blood T cell repertoires in COVID-19. Using immunoSEQ multiplex PCR, the repertoire was profiled, and TCRdb retains in-frame clones only, with some absent. Among roughly 140,000 clones listed, 84% were seen once. Sequenced sample: PBMCs or T cells enriched from blood (not recorded which). The receptors were sampled from a woman aged 45 to 65 who had been exposed to COVID-19.

V and J are TRBV6-6 and TRBJ2-1; D not resolved. This CDR3 contains 12 residues. V lost 10 bases and J 3 bases, leaving 10 bases between the germline ends. CDR1 is MNHNY, CDR2 SVGAGI, per germline (reference sequence). CDR3 coding DNA: TGTGCCACTTGGGCGAACTACAATGAGCAGTTCTTC. Translating it yields CATWANYNEQFF.

CDR3 sequence (DNA): TGTGCCAGCAGCACAGGTCGTCTTCGGGCTGAAGCTTTCTTT. Translation: CASSTGRLRAEAFF. This rearrangement joins TRBV11-2 to TRBJ1-1; D may be TRBD1 (5 bases). Trimming left V 5 bases short and J 6 bases short, with 16 bases between. The germline CDR1 and CDR2 sequences are SGHAT and FQNNGV. This CDR3 contains 14 residues. Complete variable domain (other parts from reference TRBV11-2 and TRBJ1-1): EAGVAQSPRYKIIEKRQSVAFWCNPISGHATLYWYQQILGQGPKLLIQFQNNGVVDDSQLPKDRFSAERLKGVDSTLKIQPAKLEDSAVYLCASSTGRLRAEAFFGQGTRLTVV.

The V call is TRBV3-1 (or the pseudogene TRBV3-2), the J call TRBJ2-1; no reliable D call. The length of the CDR3 is 16 residues. CDR1 is LGHDT and CDR2 is YNNKEL in the germline V gene (reference sequence). The V gene lost 6 bases and the J gene lost 6 bases, with 21 bases spanning the gap. CDR3 coding DNA: TGTGCCAGCAGTCAGGCCGCCGGAATACTGGTCAATGAGCAGTTCTTC. Residues: CASSQAAGILVNEQFF.

The genes are TRBV2 and TRBJ2-3; 7 bases agree with TRBD2. Germline V lookup: CDR1 SNHLY, CDR2 FYNNEI. This CDR3 contains 16 residues. V shed 4 bases, J shed 2 bases, and the junction held 9 bases outside the gene matches. In DNA form, the CDR3 reads TGTGCCAGCAGTGGATTAGCGGGCGTAGTCACAGATACGCAGTATTTT. It yields the protein CASSGLAGVVTDTQYF.

The chain couples TRBV5-1 to TRBJ1-4, with TRBD1 identical over 12 bases. The CDR3 runs to 16 residues. V dropped 5 bases and J dropped 3; count of bases not matched to a gene: 5. Germline V CDR1 and CDR2: SGHRS, YFSETQ. The CDR3 region has the DNA TGCGCCAGCAGAACCGGGACAGGGGGCTCTAATGAAAAACTGTTTTTT. This translates into CASRTGTGGSNEKLFF.

This chain connects TRBV7-9 to TRBJ2-5, with 8 bases that match TRBD2. This CDR3 contains 15 residues. V was clipped by 5 bases and J by 3 bases; unmatched bases: 8. CDR1 and CDR2 (germline): SEHNR, FQNEAQ (reference sequence). In nucleotides, the CDR3 is TGTGCCAGCAGCCAGGGACTAGTGAAAGAAGAGACCCAGTACTTC. This sequence encodes CASSQGLVKEETQYF. Drawing the rest from reference TRBV7-9 and TRBJ2-5, the complete variable domain is DTGVSQNPRHKITKRGQNVTFRCDPISEHNRLYWYRQTLGQGPEFLTYFQNEAQLEKSRLLSDRFSAERPKGSFSTLEIQRTEQGDSAMYLCASSQGLVKEETQYFGPGTRLLVL.

CDR3 region: CASSEHNLARDNYSNQPQHF. DNA for the CDR3: TGTGCCAGCAGCGAACACAATTTAGCTCGGGACAACTATAGCAATCAGCCCCAGCATTTT. This rearrangement joins TRBV3-1 (or the pseudogene TRBV3-2) to TRBJ1-5; D is possibly TRBD1 (6 bases). Per germline, CDR1 LGHDT and CDR2 YNNKEL (reference sequence). Trimming pared 5 bases from V and 0 bases from J, leaving 26 bases between. The CDR3 spans 20 residues.

The rearrangement uses TRBV27 and TRBJ1-2; 8 bases are a match to TRBD1. The length of the CDR3 is 13 residues. Germline V gene sequence: CDR1 MNHEY, CDR2 SMNVEV (reference sequence). Unmatched junction bases numbered 2, after V lost 5 bases and J lost 3 bases. The CDR3 protein is CASSQQGDYGYTF. DNA for the CDR3: TGTGCCAGCAGTCAACAGGGGGACTATGGCTACACCTTC.

The J gene is TRBJ2-7, the V gene TRBV10-3; 7 bases are a match to TRBD1. Germline lookup yields CDR1 ENHRY and CDR2 SYGVKD. J gave up 2 bases and V 6 bases, and 7 bases lay outside the gene matches. This CDR3 is built from 14 residues. The CDR3 sequence: CAIRDRVGTYEQYF. The CDR3 DNA is TGTGCCATCAGAGACAGGGTAGGGACCTACGAGCAGTACTTC.

CDR3 sequence (DNA): TGTGCCAGCAGCTTAACAAGGGGTATGGATGGCTACACCTTC. Protein product: CASSLTRGMDGYTF. The chain has TRBV7-3 and TRBJ1-2; TRBD1 is a possible D gene (5 bases). Germline lookup yields CDR1 SGHTA and CDR2 FQGTGA. This CDR3 spans 14 amino acids. The V end was cut by 0 bases, the J end by 6 bases, with 11 bases between.

The rearrangement uses TRBV14 and TRBJ2-2; D gene uncertain. CDR3 length equals 15 residues. With 5 bases removed from V and 0 bases from J, the gap between germline ends came to 10 bases. Per germline, CDR1 SGHDN and CDR2 FVKESK. The CDR3 DNA is TGTGCCAGCAGCACAAGGCTAGCGAACACCGGGGAGCTGTTTTTT. It codes for CASSTRLANTGELFF. The whole variable domain, remainder taken from reference TRBV14 and TRBJ2-2, is EAGVTQFPSHSVIEKGQTVTLRCDPISGHDNLYWYRRVMGKEIKFLLHFVKESKQDESGMPNNRFLAERTGGTYSTLKVQPAELEDSGVYFCASSTRLANTGELFFGEGSRLTVL.

The chain links TRBV6-2 or TRBV6-3 to TRBJ2-4; tentative D call: TRBD2 (6 bases). This CDR3 comprises 16 residues. Germline CDR1 reads MNHEY; CDR2 reads SVGEGT. V dropped 4 bases and J dropped 4 bases, with 17 bases sitting between them. CDR3 loop: CASSSITGRGKNIQYF. The DNA of the CDR3 is TGTGCCAGCAGTTCCATCACAGGACGGGGGAAAAACATTCAGTACTTC.

V and J are TRBV10-1 and TRBJ2-7; D gene uncertain. Germline assignment: CDR1 WNHNN and CDR2 SYGVQD (reference sequence). The CDR3 is 13 residues long. Trimming pared 4 bases from V and 3 bases from J, leaving 10 bases between. The CDR3: CASSAGINYEQYF. The CDR3 DNA is TGCGCCAGCAGTGCCGGTATCAACTACGAGCAGTACTTC.

This clone occurred many times. The chain recombines TRBV15 with TRBJ1-1; D is unresolved. Trimming pared 0 bases from V and 5 bases from J, leaving 10 bases between. The V gene's germline CDR1 is LNHNV and CDR2 YYDKDF (reference sequence). The CDR3 is made up of 14 amino acids. The CDR3 loop is CATSRDYAGTEAFF. Written as DNA, the CDR3 is TGTGCCACCAGCAGAGATTATGCGGGTACTGAAGCTTTCTTT.

The chain employs TRBV29-1 and TRBJ1-2; possible D gene TRBD1, 6 bases. Trimming pared 4 bases from V and 5 bases from J, leaving 20 bases between. Per germline, CDR1 SQVTM and CDR2 ANQGSEA. The CDR3 contains 15 residues. CDR3 in amino acids: CSVGKGQGLLYGYTF. CDR3 coding DNA: TGCAGCGTTGGGAAAGGCCAGGGGCTGTTGTATGGCTACACCTTC.

This chain links TRBV5-1 with TRBJ1-4; D is undetermined. Germline lookup yields CDR1 SGHRS and CDR2 YFSETQ. The length of the CDR3 is 17 residues. Trimming took 2 bases from V and 3 from J, leaving 17 bases between them. Here the CDR3 DNA reads TGCGCCAGCAGCTTTGGCGGGTCCGGATCATCTAATGAAAAACTGTTTTTT. Translation gives CASSFGGSGSSNEKLFF. Together with reference TRBV5-1 and TRBJ1-4, the CDR3 gives the full variable domain: KAGVTQTPRYLIKTRGQQVTLSCSPISGHRSVSWYQQTPGQGLQFLFEYFSETQRNKGNFPGRFSGRQFSNSRSEMNVSTLELGDSALYLCASSFGGSGSSNEKLFFGSGTQLSVL.

The rearrangement joins TRBV18 to TRBJ2-4; 14 bases agree with TRBD2. The germline CDR1 and CDR2 sequences are KGHSH and LQKENI. J was trimmed by 7 bases and V by 2 bases; bases with no gene match: 10. The CDR3 is 18 residues long. This chain's CDR3 is CASSPIQRLAGGRNIQYF. The CDR3 nucleotides are TGTGCCAGCTCACCAATACAACGACTAGCGGGGGGGAGGAACATTCAGTACTTC.

CDR3 amino acids: CASRVLGEGNTIYF. For the CDR3, the DNA is TGTGCCAGCAGGGTTCTGGGCGAGGGAAACACCATATATTTT. V and J are TRBV6-5 and TRBJ1-3; no firm D call. The CDR3 has 14 amino acids. Germline assignment: CDR1 MNHEY and CDR2 SVGAGI. V was clipped by 6 bases and J by 4 bases, with 13 bases between them.

This clone was found a few times. The chain couples TRBV5-1 to TRBJ1-1, with D tentatively TRBD1 (5 bases). Deletions cut 5 bases from V and 4 bases from J, with 12 bases between. Germline V gives CDR1 SGHRS, CDR2 YFSETQ. The CDR3 sequence is 13 residues long. This CDR3 reads CASRAGLGTEAFF. CDR3 nucleotide sequence: TGCGCCAGCAGGGCAGGGTTGGGCACTGAAGCTTTCTTT. Variable domain in full (rest from reference TRBV5-1 and TRBJ1-1): KAGVTQTPRYLIKTRGQQVTLSCSPISGHRSVSWYQQTPGQGLQFLFEYFSETQRNKGNFPGRFSGRQFSNSRSEMNVSTLELGDSALYLCASRAGLGTEAFFGQGTRLTVV.

The chain combines TRBV5-1 with TRBJ2-7; no definite D call. The germline V and J ends were trimmed by 4 bases and 2 bases, with 7 bases remaining between them. Per germline, CDR1 SGHRS and CDR2 YFSETQ. The CDR3 spans 12 residues. The CDR3, as DNA: TGCGCCAGCAGCCCACGGGCCTACGAGCAGTACTTC. It specifies CASSPRAYEQYF.

The chain recombines TRBV10-3 with TRBJ2-5; 12 nucleotides line up with TRBD1. This CDR3 has 14 amino acids. V shed 7 bases and J 5 bases; nucleotides not matched to a gene: 5. Germline CDR1 reads ENHRY; CDR2 reads SYGVKD. CDR3 region: CAITPGTGGETQYF. The DNA of the CDR3 is TGTGCCATCACACCCGGGACAGGGGGCGAGACCCAGTACTTC.

This chain joins TRBV2 and TRBJ2-1; 9 nucleotides line up with TRBD2. This CDR3 contains 16 residues. The junction had 6 bases not matched to a gene; V was cut back by 1 base and J by 5 bases. The germline V gene has CDR1 SNHLY and CDR2 FYNNEI. The DNA for the CDR3 is TGTGCCAGCAGTGAAGGGGGCGGGAGGGCCGACAATGAGCAGTTCTTC. Translation: CASSEGGGRADNEQFF.

CDR3 bases: TGCGCCAGCAGTTCCAGGGTGGGGAACACTGAAGCTTTCTTT. Translating it yields CASSSRVGNTEAFF. The chain employs TRBV5-1 and TRBJ1-1, with D possibly TRBD1 on 5 matching bases. V gave up 5 bases and J gave up 1 base, with 12 bases separating them. The CDR3 runs to 14 residues. Germline CDR1 and CDR2: SGHRS and YFSETQ.

The chain couples TRBV2 to TRBJ2-4; tentatively, D is TRBD1 (6 bases). V lost 6 bases to trimming and J lost 6 bases, with 18 bases between them. The CDR3 has 15 residues. Germline CDR1 is SNHLY and CDR2 is FYNNEI. In DNA form, the CDR3 reads TGTGCCAGCAGGCCTTCATCGGGACAAGCAAACATTCAGTACTTC. Translated: CASRPSSGQANIQYF.

The sample holds one count of this clone. The chain couples TRBV19 to TRBJ2-7; 9 positions agree with TRBD1. The V and J ends lost 7 bases and 4 bases, in that order; junction bases with no gene match: 2. The V gene's germline CDR1 is LNHDA and CDR2 SQIVND (reference sequence). This CDR3 contains 12 residues. The CDR3, as DNA: TGTGCCAGTAACGACAGGGGGTACGAGCAGTACTTC. Translating gives CASNDRGYEQYF.

The CDR3 DNA reads TGTGCCAGCAGCTTAAGTCTGGGACAGAGCTCCTATAATTCACCCCTCCACTTT. This translates into CASSLSLGQSSYNSPLHF. The V call is TRBV7-2, the J call TRBJ1-6; 7 bases map to TRBD1. CDR1 and CDR2 (germline): SGHTA, FQGNSA. The CDR3 is 18 residues long. V lost 2 bases to trimming and J lost 0 bases; unmatched junction nucleotides: 7.

The V call is TRBV9, the J call TRBJ2-3; tentatively, D is TRBD2 (6 bases). The CDR3 contains 15 residues. Looked up from germline, CDR1 is SGDLS and CDR2 is YYNGEE. Trimming took off 1 base at V and 4 bases at J, with 13 bases between the two ends. Here the CDR3 DNA reads TGTGCCAGCAGCGTAAAAGGGGCGGGGCCAGATACGCAGTATTTT. Translating it yields CASSVKGAGPDTQYF. The full variable domain, its missing parts supplied by reference TRBV9 and TRBJ2-3, is DSGVTQTPKHLITATGQRVTLRCSPRSGDLSVYWYQQSLDQGLQFLIQYYNGEERAKGNILERFSAQQFPDLHSELNLSSLELGDSALYFCASSVKGAGPDTQYFGPGTRLTVL.

As DNA, the CDR3 is TGTGCCAGCAGTTTGGTCCCCAGCGGGGGGCGGCCAGATACGCAGTATTTT. Its protein is CASSLVPSGGRPDTQYF. The J gene is TRBJ2-3, the V gene TRBV6-4, with 9 nucleotides matching TRBD2. Germline loops: CDR1 MRHNA, CDR2 SNTAGT. The CDR3 contains 17 residues. The V segment lost 5 bases and the J segment 4 bases; nucleotides outside the gene matches: 13.

This clone occurred a few times. CDR3 in DNA: TGTGCCAGCAGCCTCCGCCGCGGCACGGGCTACACCTTC. Its translation is CASSLRRGTGYTF. V and J are TRBV14 and TRBJ1-2; no clear D. V shed 4 bases and J shed 8 bases, with 14 bases lying between them. Germline V lookup: CDR1 SGHDN, CDR2 FVKESK. The CDR3 totals 13 residues.

The sample holds a few counts of this clone. V gene TRBV7-2 combines with J gene TRBJ1-1; possibly TRBD1 for D (5 bases). The germline V gene encodes CDR1 SGHTA and CDR2 FQGNSA. The V end was cut by 8 bases, the J end by 5 bases, with 18 bases between. The CDR3 totals 14 residues. This CDR3 reads CASRVDSGFTEAFF. CDR3 in DNA: TGTGCCAGCCGCGTAGACTCAGGGTTTACTGAAGCTTTCTTT.

The count of this clone is one. The CDR3 protein is CASSLRGSGTDTQYF. As DNA, the CDR3 is TGTGCCAGCAGTCTACGGGGGTCCGGCACAGATACGCAGTATTTT. The gene calls are TRBV6-5 and TRBJ2-3; tentative D call: TRBD2 (6 bases). The CDR3 has 15 amino acids. Germline values: CDR1 MNHEY, CDR2 SVGAGI. Trimming took 5 bases from V and 1 from J, leaving 13 bases between them.